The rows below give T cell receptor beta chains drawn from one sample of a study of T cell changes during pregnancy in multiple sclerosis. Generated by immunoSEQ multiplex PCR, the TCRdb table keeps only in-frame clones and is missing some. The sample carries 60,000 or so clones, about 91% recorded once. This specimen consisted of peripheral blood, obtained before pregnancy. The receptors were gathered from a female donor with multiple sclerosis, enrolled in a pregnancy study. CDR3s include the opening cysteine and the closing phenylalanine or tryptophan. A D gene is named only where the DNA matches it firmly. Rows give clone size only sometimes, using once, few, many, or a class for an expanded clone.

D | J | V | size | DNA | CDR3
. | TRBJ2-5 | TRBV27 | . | TGTGCCAGCAGTTTTAGCCAGGGTGTACCAGAGACCCAGTACTTC | CASSFSQGVPETQYF
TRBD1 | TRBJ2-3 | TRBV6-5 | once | TGTGCCAGCAGTTACACGGTGGCAGGGGGCATAGATACGCAGTATTTT | CASSYTVAGGIDTQYF
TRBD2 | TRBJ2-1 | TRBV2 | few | TGTGCCAGCACCTCTAGCGGGGGGGGTGAGCAGTTCTTC | CASTSSGGGEQFF
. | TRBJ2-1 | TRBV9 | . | TGTGCCAGCAGCGTAGACCCGCGGGGTTCCGACAATGAGCAGTTCTTC | CASSVDPRGSDNEQFF
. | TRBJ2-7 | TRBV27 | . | TGTGCCAGCAGCCACACTGGACAGTTCAACGAGCAGTACTTC | CASSHTGQFNEQYF
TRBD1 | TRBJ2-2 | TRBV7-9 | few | TGTGCCAGCAGCGTAGGAGACAGGGCCGCCGGGGAGCTGTTTTTT | CASSVGDRAAGELFF
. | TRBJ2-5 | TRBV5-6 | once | TGTGCCAGCAGCACTCAGGGAAGGGATGAGACCCAGTACTTC | CASSTQGRDETQYF
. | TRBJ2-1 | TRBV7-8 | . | TGTGCCAGCAGCGCGGAGCCATACAATGAGCAGTTCTTC | CASSAEPYNEQFF
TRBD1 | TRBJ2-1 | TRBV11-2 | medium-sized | TGTGCCAGCAGCTTAGGCACAGGGGGAATCCATGAGCAGTTCTTC | CASSLGTGGIHEQFF
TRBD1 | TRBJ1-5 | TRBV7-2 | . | TGTGCCAGCAGCCCGGACAGGTGGGGATATAGCAATCAGCCCCAGCATTTT | CASSPDRWGYSNQPQHF
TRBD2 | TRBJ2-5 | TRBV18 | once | TGTGCCAGCTCACCGGGACTAGCGGGGGCCGCGGAGAACTTC | CASSPGLAGAAENF
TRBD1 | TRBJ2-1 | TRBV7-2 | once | TGTGCCAGCAGCTTAGAGGGACAGGGAGACGATGAGCAGTTCTTC | CASSLEGQGDDEQFF
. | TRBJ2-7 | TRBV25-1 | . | TGTGCCAGCAGTTCTTTCCGAGCGGGCGAGCAGTACTTC | CASSSFRAGEQYF
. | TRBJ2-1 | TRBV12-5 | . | TGTGCTAGTGGTGGGCTTAACAGGGAGAGGGGGTACAATGAGCAGTTCTTC | CASGGLNRERGYNEQFF
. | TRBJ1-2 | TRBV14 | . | TGTGCCAGCAGCCAAGTTCAGGGCGCTGGCTACACCTTC | CASSQVQGAGYTF
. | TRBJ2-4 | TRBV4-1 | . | TGCGCCAGCAGCCAAGCCGGATCCCGGACAGTCCGTCAGGTCTTC | CASSQAGSRTVRQVF
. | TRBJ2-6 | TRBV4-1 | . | TGCGCCAGCAGCCAAGCTGTTCTCTCTGGGGCCAACGTCCTGACTTTC | CASSQAVLSGANVLTF
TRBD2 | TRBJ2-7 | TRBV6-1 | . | TGTGCCAGCAGTGTAACTAGCGGGGGGTCGAGCTCCTACGAGCAGTACTTC | CASSVTSGGSSSYEQYF
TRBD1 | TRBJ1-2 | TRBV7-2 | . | TGTGCCAGCAGCTTACAGGGGGCTAACTATGGCTACACCTTC | CASSLQGANYGYTF
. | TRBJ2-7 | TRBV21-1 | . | TGTGCCAGCAGAAGACAGGAAAGGAATTACGAGCAGTACTTC | CASRRQERNYEQYF
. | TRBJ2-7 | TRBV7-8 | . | TGTGCCAGCAGCCCCCCGGCGGCCACGTACGAGCAGTACTTC | CASSPPAATYEQYF
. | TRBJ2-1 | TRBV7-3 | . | TGTGCCAGCAGCCCCACCAGGCTGGATGAGCAGTTCTTC | CASSPTRLDEQFF
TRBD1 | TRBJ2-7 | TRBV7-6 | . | TGTGCCAGCAGCTTAGGGGGACAGAAATCCTACGAGCAGTACTTC | CASSLGGQKSYEQYF
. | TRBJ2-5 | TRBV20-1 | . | TGCAGTGCTTCTCACGGGGAGACCCAGTACTTC | CSASHGETQYF
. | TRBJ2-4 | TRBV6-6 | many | TGTGCCAGCAGTTATGACAGCTTTGGGGACATTCAGTACTTC | CASSYDSFGDIQYF
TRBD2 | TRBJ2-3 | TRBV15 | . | TGTGCCACCAGCAGAATCCCCGGGGGGGGCAGCACAGATACGCAGTATTTT | CATSRIPGGGSTDTQYF
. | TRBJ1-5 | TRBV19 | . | TGTGCCAGTAGTATAGAAGGACAGCGCAATCAGCCCCAGCATTTT | CASSIEGQRNQPQHF
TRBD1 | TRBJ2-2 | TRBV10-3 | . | TGTGCCATCAGTGAGTCGAGAAAAGGGGGCAACACCGGGGAGCTGTTTTTT | CAISESRKGGNTGELFF
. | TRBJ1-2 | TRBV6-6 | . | TGTGCCAGCAGTTACTCCTTCAGCGACTATGGCTACACCTTC | CASSYSFSDYGYTF
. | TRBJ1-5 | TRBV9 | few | TGTGCCAGCAGCGTAGACGGCCGGCGGAGCAATCAGCCCCAGCATTTT | CASSVDGRRSNQPQHF
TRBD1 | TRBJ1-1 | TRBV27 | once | TGTGCCAGCAGTCCCCTGGACAGGGGAAGGGGCACTGAAGCTTTCTTT | CASSPLDRGRGTEAFF
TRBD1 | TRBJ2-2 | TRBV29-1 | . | TGCAGCGTTGGACAGGGGATCCTCAACACCGGGGAGCTGTTTTTT | CSVGQGILNTGELFF
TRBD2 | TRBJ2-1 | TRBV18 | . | TGTGCCAGCTCACCATGGGCTAGCGGGGGGGCCACCTACAATGAGCAGTTCTTC | CASSPWASGGATYNEQFF
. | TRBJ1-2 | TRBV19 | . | TGTGCCAGTAGGTCGTCAGGGGCTGGCTACACCTTC | CASRSSGAGYTF
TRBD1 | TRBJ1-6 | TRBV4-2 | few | TGTGCCAGCAGCCGCCGACAGGGGGATTGGCTCCTCCACTTT | CASSRRQGDWLLHF
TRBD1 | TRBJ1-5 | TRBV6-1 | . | TGTGCCAGCAGTGCGCCAGGGGGCTCCTATAGCAATCAGCCCCAGCATTTT | CASSAPGGSYSNQPQHF
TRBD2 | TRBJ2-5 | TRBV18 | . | TGTGCCAGCTCCTCGACTAGCGGGGGCGGGACCCAGTACTTC | CASSSTSGGGTQYF
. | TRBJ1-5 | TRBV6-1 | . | TGTGCCAGCAGTGAAGGTCAGTATAGCAATCAGCCCCAGCATTTT | CASSEGQYSNQPQHF
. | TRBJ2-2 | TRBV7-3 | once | TGTGCCAGCAGCTTAACGTCGGCAGGGAACACCGGGGAGCTGTTTTTT | CASSLTSAGNTGELFF
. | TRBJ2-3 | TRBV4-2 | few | TGTGCCAGCAGCCAAGATCAGGCTAGCGGCACAGATACGCAGTATTTT | CASSQDQASGTDTQYF
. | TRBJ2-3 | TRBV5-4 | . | TGTGCCAGCAGCTTTCGACTTACCACCGATACGCAGTATTTT | CASSFRLTTDTQYF
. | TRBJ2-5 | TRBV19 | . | TGTGCCAGTCGGGACCAAGAGACCCAGTACTTC | CASRDQETQYF
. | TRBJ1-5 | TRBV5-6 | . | TGTGCCAGCAGCTCCCTCCAGCGGGGGAATAACCAGCCCCAGCATTTT | CASSSLQRGNNQPQHF
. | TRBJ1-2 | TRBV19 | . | TGTGCCAGTAGTACCCTGGCAGGGATCTACACCTTC | CASSTLAGIYTF
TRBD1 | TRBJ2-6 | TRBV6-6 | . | TGTGCCAGCAGTTTCGACAGGGGAGTTCCCCACGTCCTGACTTTC | CASSFDRGVPHVLTF